Presented here are 8 T cell receptor beta chains from one specimen sequenced in a study of blood T cell repertoires in COVID-19. Produced via immunoSEQ multiplex PCR; TCRdb's table is partial and in-frame only. This repertoire shows under 300,000 clones, roughly 80% found once; its top ten account for around 12%. Sequenced sample: peripheral blood. The receptors come from an older woman with active or convalescent COVID-19.

CDR3 protein: CASSYGRGRREKLFF. CDR3 in DNA: TGTGCCAGCAGTTACGGCAGGGGGAGACGGGAAAAACTGTTTTTT. The chain recombines TRBV6-5 with TRBJ1-4; 7 bases are shared with TRBD1. V gave up 2 bases and J gave up 8 bases; unmatched junction bases: 8. The CDR3 is 15 amino acids. CDR1 and CDR2 from the germline V gene are MNHEY and SVGAGI.

The rearrangement uses TRBV9 and TRBJ1-5; 8 bases line up with TRBD1. Germline V gives CDR1 SGDLS, CDR2 YYNGEE. Germline trimming cut 7 bases from V and 4 bases from J; bases unmatched to any gene: 4. The CDR3 length is 13 residues. In nucleotides, the CDR3 is TGTGCCAGCCATACAGGGGGAAATCAGCCCCAGCATTTT. This encodes CASHTGGNQPQHF. Drawing the rest from reference TRBV9 and TRBJ1-5, the complete variable domain is DSGVTQTPKHLITATGQRVTLRCSPRSGDLSVYWYQQSLDQGLQFLIQYYNGEERAKGNILERFSAQQFPDLHSELNLSSLELGDSALYFCASHTGGNQPQHFGDGTRLSIL.

The genes are TRBV5-1 and TRBJ2-2; 9 nucleotides line up with TRBD1. From germline, CDR1 is SGHRS and CDR2 YFSETQ. There are 15 residues in the CDR3. The V segment lost 9 bases and the J segment 5 bases; nucleotides outside the gene matches: 11. This CDR3 is CATMDRGIGTGELFF. Written as DNA, the CDR3 is TGCGCCACGATGGACAGGGGAATAGGGACCGGGGAGCTGTTTTTT.

This clone was seen only a few times. J is TRBJ1-2 and V is TRBV27, with D possibly being TRBD1 (5 bases). The CDR3 is made up of 16 amino acids. Trimming took 2 bases from V and 5 from J, leaving 18 bases between them. Germline-derived CDR1 and CDR2 are MNHEY and SMNVEV (reference sequence). CDR3 protein: CASSLRSLPSGYGYTF. The CDR3 bases are TGTGCCAGCAGTTTAAGGTCCCTACCGTCAGGGTATGGCTACACCTTC.

Here the CDR3 reads CASGLDRSEQFF. The CDR3 DNA follows: TGTGCTAGTGGTTTGGATAGGAGTGAGCAGTTCTTC. The V and J genes are TRBV12-5 and TRBJ2-1; D gene ambiguous. The ends were cut back, 1 base at V and 9 bases at J, with 7 bases in the middle. Germline V gene sequence: CDR1 LGHNT, CDR2 FRNRAP. The CDR3 extends over 12 amino acids.

This clone was picked up one time. This chain connects TRBV21-1 to TRBJ1-5; the DNA was not used to check the table's D call, TRBD1. TRBV21-1 counts as a pseudogene. The CDR3 consists of 24 residues. CDR3 sequence reads: CASSKFPPPKRDRGSFHSNQPQHF. CDR3 in DNA: TGTGCCAGCAGCAAATTTCCCCCCCCCAAGAGGGACAGGGGTTCATTTCATAGCAATCAGCCCCAGCATTTT.

The genes are TRBV7-3 and TRBJ2-2, with 10 nucleotides matching TRBD2. The CDR3 runs 16 residues. Germline trimming cut 5 bases from V and 1 base from J; bases unmatched to any gene: 4. Germline-derived CDR1 and CDR2 are SGHTA and FQGTGA. The CDR3 DNA sequence: TGTGCCAGCAGCCTCCAGCGGGGGGGGAACACCGGGGAGCTGTTTTTT. Translating gives CASSLQRGGNTGELFF.

The chain uses TRBV19 and TRBJ2-2; 8 positions match TRBD2. This CDR3 has 15 residues. Germline-derived CDR1 and CDR2 are LNHDA and SQIVND (reference sequence). V trimming: 7 bases; J trimming: 0 bases; junction bases outside the gene matches: 4. CDR3 DNA sequence: TGTGCCAGTAATCCTAGCGGGCCGAACACCGGGGAGCTGTTTTTT. Residues: CASNPSGPNTGELFF.